The 4 T cell receptor beta chains below come from one sample, sequenced in a study of shared clonotypes between healthy human individuals. Generated by immunoSEQ multiplex PCR, the TCRdb table keeps only in-frame clones and is missing some. The sample consists of about 2.4 million clones, under 95% of them appearing once. The sample was naive CD4+ T cells from PBMCs. As for subset: CD45RA+ positively selected. These TCRs come from a man aged 18 to 35 in good health. Some clones in this sample may be carry-over from other donors' samples.

In its sample, this clone was seen a few times. The rearrangement links TRBV7-9 to TRBJ1-3; D is unresolved. Per the germline V gene, CDR1 is SEHNR and CDR2 is FQNEAQ (reference sequence). Trimming took 8 bases from V and 2 from J, leaving 7 bases between them. This CDR3 contains 12 residues. CDR3: CASVSAGNTIYF. In nucleotides, the CDR3 is TGTGCCAGCGTTTCGGCTGGAAACACCATATATTTT.

V and J are TRBV6-5 and TRBJ2-7; D is possibly TRBD1 or TRBD2 (5 bases each). Germline loops: CDR1 MNHEY, CDR2 SVGAGI. CDR3 length equals 15 residues. V shed 6 bases and J shed 3 bases, with 18 bases lying between them. The CDR3 reads CASSRLPGRLYEQYF. The CDR3 coding sequence is TGTGCCAGCAGCCGCCTCCCGGGACGTCTCTACGAGCAGTACTTC.

About this clone itself: Other nucleotide sequences in the sample specify the same CDR3. The chain is built from TRBV7-3 and TRBJ2-1; no clear D. V lost 0 bases and J 7 bases, leaving 4 bases between the germline ends. This CDR3 spans 12 amino acids. CDR1 and CDR2 from the germline V gene are SGHTA and FQGTGA. This chain's CDR3 is CASSLTGNEQFF. In nucleotides, the CDR3 is TGTGCCAGCAGCTTAACAGGGAATGAGCAGTTCTTC.

V gene TRBV5-6 combines with J gene TRBJ2-1; 7 nucleotides line up with TRBD2. V dropped 3 bases and J dropped 0; count of bases not matched to a gene: 9. Germline CDR1 SGHDT, CDR2 YYEEEE. CDR3 length: 17 residues. Written as DNA, the CDR3 is TGTGCCAGCAGCTGGGGCGTTGGGACTACCTCCTACAATGAGCAGTTCTTC. Amino acid sequence: CASSWGVGTTSYNEQFF.